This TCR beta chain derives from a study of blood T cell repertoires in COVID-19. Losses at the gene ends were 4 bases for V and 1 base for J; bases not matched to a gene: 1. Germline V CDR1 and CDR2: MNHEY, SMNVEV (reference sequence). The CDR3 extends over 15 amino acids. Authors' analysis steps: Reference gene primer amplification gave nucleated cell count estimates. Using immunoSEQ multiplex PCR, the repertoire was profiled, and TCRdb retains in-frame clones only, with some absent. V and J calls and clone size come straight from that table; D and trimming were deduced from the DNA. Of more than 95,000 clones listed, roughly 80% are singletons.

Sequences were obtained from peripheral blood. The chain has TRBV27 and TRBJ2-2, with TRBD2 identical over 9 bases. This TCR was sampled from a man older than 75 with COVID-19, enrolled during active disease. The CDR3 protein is CASSSSGMNTGELFF. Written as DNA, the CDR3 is TGTGCCAGCAGTTCTAGCGGGATGAACACCGGGGAGCTGTTTTTT.